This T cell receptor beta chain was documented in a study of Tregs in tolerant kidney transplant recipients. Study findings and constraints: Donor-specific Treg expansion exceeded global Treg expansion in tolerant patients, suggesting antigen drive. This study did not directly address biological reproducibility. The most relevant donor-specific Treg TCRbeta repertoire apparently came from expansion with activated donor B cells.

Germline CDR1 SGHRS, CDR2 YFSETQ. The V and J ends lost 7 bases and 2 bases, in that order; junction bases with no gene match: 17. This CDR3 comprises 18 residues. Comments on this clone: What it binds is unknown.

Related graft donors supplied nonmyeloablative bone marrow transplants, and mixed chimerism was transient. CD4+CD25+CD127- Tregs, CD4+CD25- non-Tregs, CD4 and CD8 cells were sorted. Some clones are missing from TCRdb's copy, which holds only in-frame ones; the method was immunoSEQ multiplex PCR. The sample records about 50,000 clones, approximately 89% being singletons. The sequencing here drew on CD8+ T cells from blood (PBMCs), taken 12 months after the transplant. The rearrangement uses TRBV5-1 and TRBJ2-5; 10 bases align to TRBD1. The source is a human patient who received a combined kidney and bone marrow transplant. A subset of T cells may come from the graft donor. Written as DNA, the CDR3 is TGCGCCAGCGGCCGGGACAGGGGCGATAGAACACTACAAGAGACCCAGTACTTC. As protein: CASGRDRGDRTLQETQYF. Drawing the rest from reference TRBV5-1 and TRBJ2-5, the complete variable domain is KAGVTQTPRYLIKTRGQQVTLSCSPISGHRSVSWYQQTPGQGLQFLFEYFSETQRNKGNFPGRFSGRQFSNSRSEMNVSTLELGDSALYLCASGRDRGDRTLQETQYFGPGTRLLVL.